Each of the 25 T cell receptor beta chains below was sequenced from the same sample in a study of blood T cells in healthy people across ages (dated by TCRdb to 2014 to 2015). The method was 5' RACE. TCRdb names Illumina HiSeq 2500 as the instrument used. A second PCR of about 7 to 12 cycles was performed with a sample-barcoded 5' primer and a J-beta primer mix. The public sequencing data were trimmed at Q25 with fastp and processed into clonotypes with MiXCR by TCRdb, which kept only in-frame beta chains. Each record represents a unique CDR3 protein, reported with the most common genes and DNA among its rows. The table for this sample lists roughly 1,800,000 distinct CDR3 sequences; just under 50% of them were counted only once. Approximately 2% of the sample is held by the ten biggest clonotypes. The sequencing sample was made of blood. The receptors were gathered from a woman in her thirties or forties in good health.

The V and J genes are TRBV28 and TRBJ2-5; D is undetermined. The CDR3 loop spans 15 amino acids. Germline V gene data show CDR1 as MDHEN and CDR2 as SYDVKM. V was cut by 3 bases and J by 11 bases, with 22 bases left in between. In DNA form, the CDR3 reads TGTGCCAGCAGTTTGGGCAGCCCTGCAGTCTCGAAGCAGTACTTC. It yields the protein CASSLGSPAVSKQYF.

The V call is TRBV4-3, the J call TRBJ2-3; either TRBD1 or TRBD2 may supply D (6 bases each). V dropped 5 bases and J dropped 8 bases, with 17 bases sitting between them. Germline CDR1 and CDR2: LGHNA and YSLEER. This CDR3 comprises 14 residues. CDR3 in DNA: TGCGCCAGCAGCACGGGGGCGAGGGGCGGTACGCAGTATTTT. It translates to CASSTGARGGTQYF.

With respect to this clonotype: Its ends do not fully match the called genes, so a read error is possible. The CDR3 nucleotides are TGTGCCAGTAGTGAAGCGAAGCCGGGGCAGGCCTACTACGAGCAGTACTTC. It encodes CASSEAKPGQAYYEQYF. This chain connects TRBV6-1 to TRBJ2-7; D is perhaps TRBD1 or TRBD2 (5 bases each). CDR1 is MNHNS, CDR2 SASEGT, per germline. This CDR3 is built from 17 residues.

V gene TRBV7-8 combines with J gene TRBJ1-4; D unclear. The germline V and J ends were trimmed by 5 bases and 8 bases, with 18 bases remaining between them. Per the germline V gene, CDR1 is SGHVS and CDR2 is FQNEAQ. CDR3 size: 15 residues. The CDR3 coding sequence is TGTGCCAGCAGCCCAGGACTCCGTTTAGGGGAAAAACTGTTTTTT. It specifies CASSPGLRLGEKLFF.

The chain links TRBV29-1 to TRBJ1-1; D is unclear. This CDR3 has 14 residues. V lost 6 bases and J 1 base, leaving 15 bases between the germline ends. The germline V gene encodes CDR1 SQVTM and CDR2 ANQGSEA. The CDR3 coding sequence is TGCAGCGTCCTGCGGTACCCGTCGAACACTGAAGCTTTCTTT. Translated, it gives CSVLRYPSNTEAFF.

This sequence joins TRBV7-2 and TRBJ2-7; the D gene is possibly TRBD2 (5 bases). V was pared by 1 base and J by 7 bases, with 14 bases between. This CDR3 has 14 residues. Germline V lookup: CDR1 SGHTA, CDR2 FQGNSA. The CDR3 DNA reads TGTGCCAGCAGCTTAGGGCGGTCGGGGTTGGAGCAGTACTTC. Amino acids: CASSLGRSGLEQYF. The full variable domain, its missing parts supplied by reference TRBV7-2 and TRBJ2-7, is GAGVSQSPSNKVTEKGKDVELRCDPISGHTALYWYRQSLGQGLEFLIYFQGNSAPDKSGLPSDRFSAERTGGSVSTLTIQRTQQEDSAVYLCASSLGRSGLEQYFGPGTRLTVT.

CDR3 bases: TGTGCCAGCAGTTTATCGATAGGGGCCGAGACCCAGTACTTC. As protein: CASSLSIGAETQYF. The chain combines TRBV27 with TRBJ2-5; TRBD1 is a possible D gene (5 bases). Per the germline V gene, CDR1 is MNHEY and CDR2 is SMNVEV (reference sequence). With 0 bases removed from V and 5 bases from J, the gap between germline ends came to 10 bases. This CDR3 region has 14 residues.

This chain joins TRBV12-3 or TRBV12-4 and TRBJ2-1, with 11 bases fitting TRBD2. The J call could be wrong; TRBJ2-7 is a better fit for the DNA end. The CDR3 runs to 16 residues. The CDR3 sequence: CASNHIAGGRYNEQYF. The CDR3, as DNA: TGTGCCAGCAATCACATAGCGGGGGGGCGTTACAATGAGCAGTACTTC.

The rearrangement links TRBV5-1 to TRBJ2-1; TRBD2 matches at 14 bases. V shed 5 bases, J shed 5 bases, and the junction held 6 bases outside the gene matches. This CDR3 is 16 amino acids long. Germline loops: CDR1 SGHRS, CDR2 YFSETQ. Here the CDR3 DNA reads TGCGCCAGCAGATCTGGACTAGCGGGGGGCAACAATGAGCAGTTCTTC. Its protein product is CASRSGLAGGNNEQFF.

This clonotype was seen a few times. V and J are TRBV29-1 and TRBJ2-5; D remains unclear. Trimming took off 7 bases at V and 7 bases at J, with 10 bases between the two ends. Germline V CDR1 and CDR2: SQVTM, ANQGSEA. The CDR3 consists of 10 residues. CDR3 sequence: CSGLDGTQYF. In DNA, the CDR3 is TGCAGCGGATTGGACGGGACCCAGTACTTC. Full variable domain (rest looked up from reference TRBV29-1 and TRBJ2-5): SAVISQKPSRDICQRGTSLTIQCQVDSQVTMMFWYRQQPGQSLTLIATANQGSEATYESGFVIDKFPISRPNLTFSTLTVSNMSPEDSSIYLCSGLDGTQYFGPGTRLLVL.

The V and J genes are TRBV13 and TRBJ2-5, with no clear D. CDR3 size: 21 residues. V lost 0 bases to trimming and J lost 3 bases, with 29 bases between them. Germline V gene lookup returns CDR1 PRHDT and CDR2 FYEKMQ (reference sequence). The CDR3 reads CASSLGLLEFQAWDAEETQYF. DNA of the CDR3: TGTGCCAGCAGCTTAGGCCTTCTCGAATTTCAGGCATGGGATGCGGAAGAGACCCAGTACTTC.

This chain joins TRBV6-2 or TRBV6-3 and TRBJ2-3; 8 bases line up with TRBD2. Germline trimming cut 0 bases from V and 5 bases from J; bases unmatched to any gene: 10. The CDR3 is 17 amino acids. Germline CDR1 is MNHEY and CDR2 is SVGEGT. CDR3 region: CASSYSTGTSREDTQYF. As DNA, the CDR3 is TGTGCCAGCAGTTACTCCACCGGGACTAGTCGCGAAGATACGCAGTATTTT.

The V gene is TRBV20-1, the J gene TRBJ2-1; possible D gene TRBD2, 6 bases. There are 16 residues in the CDR3. Germline V lookup: CDR1 DFQATT, CDR2 SNEGSKA (reference sequence). The germline V and J ends were trimmed by 6 bases and 3 bases, with 21 bases remaining between them. Here the CDR3 DNA reads TGCAGTGCAACCCCGGGGTGGGGGGTAGTCTACAATGAGCAGTTCTTC. Protein: CSATPGWGVVYNEQFF.

The chain has TRBV11-2 and TRBJ2-5; TRBD2 matches at 7 bases. Losses at the gene ends were 3 bases for V and 3 bases for J; bases not matched to a gene: 10. This CDR3 is 16 amino acids long. Germline V gene sequence: CDR1 SGHAT, CDR2 FQNNGV. CDR3 bases: TGTGCCAGCAGCTTGCCCCCGGGAAGCGGGAAAGAGACCCAGTACTTC. As protein: CASSLPPGSGKETQYF.

The chain carries TRBV29-1 and TRBJ1-2, with 9 bases matching TRBD1. The J segment lost 5 bases and the V segment lost 3 bases, leaving 4 bases of the junction unmatched. Per the germline V gene, CDR1 is SQVTM and CDR2 is ANQGSEA. This CDR3 has 13 residues. CDR3 nucleotides: TGCAGCGTTGACGAGACAGGGGGATATGGCTACACCTTC. Translated, it gives CSVDETGGYGYTF.

V gene TRBV11-2 combines with J gene TRBJ2-7, with D possibly being TRBD2 (5 bases). The germline V gene encodes CDR1 SGHAT and CDR2 FQNNGV. The CDR3 consists of 15 residues. Trimming pared 5 bases from V and 2 bases from J, leaving 16 bases between. The CDR3 loop is CASSEQPGSTYEQYF. The CDR3 DNA reads TGTGCCAGCAGCGAGCAACCGGGGAGCACCTACGAGCAGTACTTC.

This clonotype was recorded a few times. The CDR3 protein is CASSPIQGEQFF. In nucleotides, the CDR3 is TGTGCCAGCAGCCCTATCCAGGGGGAGCAGTTCTTC. This sequence joins TRBV7-9 and TRBJ2-1, with D perhaps TRBD1 (6 bases). The V gene's germline CDR1 is SEHNR and CDR2 FQNEAQ (reference sequence). V lost 5 bases and J 10 bases, leaving 12 bases between the germline ends. This CDR3 spans 12 amino acids.

The chain combines TRBV10-3 with TRBJ2-3; 7 nucleotides align to TRBD2. The germline V gene has CDR1 ENHRY and CDR2 SYGVKD. The CDR3 is 18 residues long. V dropped 6 bases and J dropped 0; count of bases not matched to a gene: 15. The CDR3 DNA follows: TGTGCCATCAGGCAGTCGATTCGACTAGCAGAGAGCACAGATACGCAGTATTTT. This gives the protein CAIRQSIRLAESTDTQYF.

This clonotype was detected only a few times. The CDR3 reads CASSLVAVSYEQYF. CDR3 DNA sequence: TGCGCCAGCAGCTTGGTTGCGGTATCCTACGAGCAGTACTTC. The chain uses TRBV5-1 and TRBJ2-7; D gene uncertain. The CDR3 consists of 14 residues. Trimming took 0 bases from V and 1 from J, leaving 8 bases between them. Germline lookup yields CDR1 SGHRS and CDR2 YFSETQ. The whole variable domain, filled in from reference TRBV5-1 and TRBJ2-7, reads KAGVTQTPRYLIKTRGQQVTLSCSPISGHRSVSWYQQTPGQGLQFLFEYFSETQRNKGNFPGRFSGRQFSNSRSEMNVSTLELGDSALYLCASSLVAVSYEQYFGPGTRLTVT.

The chain has TRBV7-2 and TRBJ1-2, with D unresolved. Per germline, CDR1 SGHTA and CDR2 FQGNSA. The CDR3 consists of 12 residues. Trimming took 5 bases from V and 7 from J, leaving 11 bases between them. In nucleotides, the CDR3 is TGTGCCAGCAGCCATCAACTGGGTGGCTACACCTTC. Its translation is CASSHQLGGYTF.

The gene calls are TRBV10-3 and TRBJ2-5, with D possibly being TRBD1 or TRBD2 (5 bases each). The V and J ends lost 6 bases and 5 bases respectively, with 13 bases between them. CDR3 size: 13 residues. CDR1 and CDR2 (germline): ENHRY, SYGVKD. In nucleotides, the CDR3 is TGTGCCATCAGCTCGGGACCCGCGGAGACCCAGTACTTC. It codes for CAISSGPAETQYF.

This clonotype came up a few times. The chain links TRBV29-1 to TRBJ2-5; unclear D gene. The CDR3 sequence is 10 residues long. CDR1 and CDR2 from the germline V gene are SQVTM and ANQGSEA. With 5 bases removed from V and 5 bases from J, the gap between germline ends came to 6 bases. The CDR3: CSVSVETQYF. The CDR3 coding sequence is TGCAGCGTTTCGGTTGAGACCCAGTACTTC.

This clonotype was picked up a small number of times. The V call is TRBV13, the J call TRBJ2-3, with 9 bases lining up with TRBD1. With V trimmed by 6 bases and J by 4 bases, 11 bases remained unmatched. Germline V gives CDR1 PRHDT, CDR2 FYEKMQ (reference sequence). The CDR3 is 16 residues long. CDR3 loop: CASRSTGGVLPDTQYF. CDR3 DNA: TGTGCCAGCAGAAGTACAGGGGGCGTTTTGCCAGATACGCAGTATTTT.

The rearrangement uses TRBV28 and TRBJ2-5; 15 positions agree with TRBD2. J lost 1 base, V lost 7 bases, and 10 bases had no gene match. The CDR3 has 18 residues. CDR1 MDHEN and CDR2 SYDVKM come from the germline V gene. The CDR3, as DNA: TGTGCCAGCACCCAGCCGGGACTAGCGGGGGGATTCCAAGAGACCCAGTACTTC. Protein product: CASTQPGLAGGFQETQYF.

The V and J genes are TRBV20-1 and TRBJ2-1; 7 positions match TRBD2. Looked up from germline, CDR1 is DFQATT and CDR2 is SNEGSKA (reference sequence). This CDR3 has 16 residues. V shed 2 bases, J shed 4 bases, and the junction held 11 bases outside the gene matches. The CDR3 DNA reads TGCAGTGCTAGATCCAGCGGGGAGACCTTTTACAATGAGCAGTTCTTC. Encoded protein: CSARSSGETFYNEQFF.